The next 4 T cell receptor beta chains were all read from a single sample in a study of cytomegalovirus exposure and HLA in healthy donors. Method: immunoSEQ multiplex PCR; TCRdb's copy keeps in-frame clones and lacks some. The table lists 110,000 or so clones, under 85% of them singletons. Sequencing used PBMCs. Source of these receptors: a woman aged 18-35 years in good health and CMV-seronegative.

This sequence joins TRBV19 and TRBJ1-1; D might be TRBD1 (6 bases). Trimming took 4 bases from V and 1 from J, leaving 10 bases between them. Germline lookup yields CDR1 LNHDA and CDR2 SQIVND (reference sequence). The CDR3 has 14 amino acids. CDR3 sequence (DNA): TGTGCCAGTAGTAAGCAGGGGTGGAACACTGAAGCTTTCTTT. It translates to CASSKQGWNTEAFF.

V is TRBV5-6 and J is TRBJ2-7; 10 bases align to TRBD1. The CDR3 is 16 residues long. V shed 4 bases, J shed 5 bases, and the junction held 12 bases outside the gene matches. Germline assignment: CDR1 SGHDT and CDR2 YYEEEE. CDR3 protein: CASSTFGQGGPDEQYF. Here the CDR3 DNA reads TGTGCCAGCAGCACTTTTGGACAGGGGGGACCTGACGAGCAGTACTTC.

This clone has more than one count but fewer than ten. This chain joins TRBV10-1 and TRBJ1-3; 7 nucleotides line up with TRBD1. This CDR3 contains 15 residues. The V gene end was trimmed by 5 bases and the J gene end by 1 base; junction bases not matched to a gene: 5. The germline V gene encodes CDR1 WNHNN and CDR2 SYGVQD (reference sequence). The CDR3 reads CASSTGTDSGNTIYF. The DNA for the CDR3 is TGCGCCAGCAGTACCGGGACAGATTCTGGAAACACCATATATTTT.

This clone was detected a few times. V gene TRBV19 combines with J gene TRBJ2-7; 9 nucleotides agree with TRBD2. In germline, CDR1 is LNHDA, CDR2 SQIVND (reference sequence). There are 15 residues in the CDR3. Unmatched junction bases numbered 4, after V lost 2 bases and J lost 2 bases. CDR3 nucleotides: TGTGCCAGTAGTATAACCCTAGCGGGGACCTACGAGCAGTACTTC. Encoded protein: CASSITLAGTYEQYF.